This is a list of T cell receptor beta chains from one sample in a study of blood T cell repertoires in COVID-19. Some clones are missing from TCRdb's copy, which holds only in-frame ones; the method was immunoSEQ multiplex PCR. The sample records a few hundred thousand clones, around 86% being singletons. Material for sequencing was PBMCs or T cells enriched from blood (not recorded which). These receptors all stem from a woman between 45 and 60 years old who had recovered from COVID-19. Each CDR3 is given with its conserved first and last residue. The D gene is left open where the match is weak. Part of the rows lack a size; the others show once, few, many or a class for expanded clones.

clone_size	d_call	j_call	v_call	cdr3_aa	cdr3_nt
.	.	TRBJ2-1	TRBV7-6	CASSQSRSGNEQFF	TGTGCCAGCAGCCAATCGCGGAGCGGGAATGAGCAGTTCTTC
once	TRBD1	TRBJ2-7	TRBV30	CAWSVETPGGYYEQYF	TGTGCCTGGAGTGTTGAGACCCCAGGGGGTTACTACGAGCAGTACTTC
.	.	TRBJ2-1	TRBV6-2/TRBV6-3	CASSYPGTPDEQFF	TGTGCCAGCAGTTACCCCGGGACTCCAGATGAGCAGTTCTTC
.	TRBD1	TRBJ2-7	TRBV18	CASSPSGQGGSREQYF	TGTGCCAGCTCACCTTCGGGACAGGGCGGTTCTCGCGAGCAGTACTTC
few	TRBD2	TRBJ2-1	TRBV11-2	CASSPWVHKSGIYNEQFF	TGTGCCAGCAGTCCTTGGGTGCATAAAAGCGGGATCTACAATGAGCAGTTCTTC
.	.	TRBJ1-1	TRBV30	CAWSGSKNTEAFF	TGTGCCTGGTCGGGGAGTAAGAACACTGAAGCTTTCTTT
.	.	TRBJ2-7	TRBV9	CASSVAGTSDYEQYF	TGTGCCAGCAGCGTAGCCGGGACATCCGACTACGAGCAGTACTTC
once	TRBD2	TRBJ2-5	TRBV20-1	CSASGGEETQYF	TGCAGTGCTAGTGGGGGGGAAGAGACCCAGTACTTC
once	TRBD1	TRBJ1-4	TRBV28	CASSTQGGGEEKLFF	TGTGCCAGCAGTACCCAAGGGGGCGGAGAAGAAAAACTGTTTTTT
.	.	TRBJ1-1	TRBV10-3	CAIRGSTNTEAFF	TGTGCCATCAGGGGCAGTACTAACACTGAAGCTTTCTTT
.	TRBD1	TRBJ1-2	TRBV9	CASSERGQGYGYTF	TGTGCCAGCAGCGAACGGGGACAGGGATATGGCTACACCTTC
.	TRBD2	TRBJ2-5	TRBV5-4	CASSLITGGWETQYF	TGTGCCAGCAGCTTGATTACGGGGGGTTGGGAGACCCAGTACTTC
.	.	TRBJ1-4	TRBV4-2	CASSQRAQGVKLFF	TGTGCCAGCAGCCAAAGGGCTCAGGGTGTAAAACTGTTTTTT
.	TRBD2	TRBJ2-6	TRBV28	CASSSISLAGESGANVLTF	TGTGCCAGCAGCTCCATTAGTCTAGCGGGAGAGTCCGGGGCCAACGTCCTGACTTTC
.	TRBD2	TRBJ2-1	TRBV12-3/TRBV12-4	CASSPRQAGATFF	TGTGCCAGCAGTCCCCGGCAAGCGGGAGCAACGTTCTTC
.	.	TRBJ2-1	TRBV19	CASSMPPLRRKQFF	TGTGCCAGTAGTATGCCCCCACTCCGGAGGAAGCAGTTCTTC
.	.	TRBJ2-6	TRBV28	CASSSGASSSGANVLTF	TGTGCCAGCAGTTCAGGGGCCTCGAGCTCTGGGGCCAACGTCCTGACTTTC
.	.	TRBJ2-1	TRBV28	CASSLSGRDNEQFF	TGTGCCAGCAGTTTATCGGGCAGGGACAATGAGCAGTTCTTC
.	TRBD1	TRBJ2-5	TRBV7-8	CASRKTGFRETQYF	TGTGCCAGCAGAAAGACAGGGTTTCGGGAGACCCAGTACTTC
.	TRBD1	TRBJ2-3	TRBV3-1/TRBV3-2	CASSQAWDSITDTQYF	TGTGCCAGCAGCCAAGCGTGGGACAGTATCACAGATACGCAGTATTTT
.	.	TRBJ2-6	TRBV5-1	CASRDNSGANVLTF	TGCGCCAGCAGAGACAACTCTGGGGCCAACGTCCTGACTTTC
.	TRBD1	TRBJ1-1	TRBV6-5	CASAPGGFNTEAFF	TGTGCCAGCGCCCCAGGGGGGTTCAACACTGAAGCTTTCTTT
.	.	TRBJ2-5	TRBV12-3/TRBV12-4	CASTQLEGETQYF	TGTGCCAGCACCCAGTTGGAGGGAGAGACCCAGTACTTC
once	.	TRBJ1-3	TRBV19	CASSTGDSGNTIYF	TGTGCCAGTAGCACAGGAGACTCTGGAAACACCATATATTTT
many	.	TRBJ1-1	TRBV28	CASSYPPGNTEAFF	TGTGCCAGCAGTTACCCCCCGGGGAACACTGAAGCTTTCTTT
.	TRBD2	TRBJ2-1	TRBV24-1	CATSDLLCLAGGLGGDEQFF	TGTGCCACCAGTGATTTGCTGTGTCTAGCGGGAGGGCTGGGGGGAGATGAGCAGTTCTTC
few	TRBD1	TRBJ1-2	TRBV7-2	CASTRDRGSHGYTF	TGTGCCAGCACACGAGACAGGGGTTCCCATGGCTACACCTTC
.	.	TRBJ1-1	TRBV9	CASSSGAEAFF	TGTGCCAGCAGCTCGGGAGCTGAAGCTTTCTTT
.	.	TRBJ1-2	TRBV7-9	CASSLVTTYGYTF	TGTGCCAGCAGCTTAGTGACAACCTATGGCTACACCTTC
.	TRBD1	TRBJ1-1	TRBV19	CASRPRQGAVEAFF	TGTGCCAGTAGACCTAGACAGGGGGCTGTTGAAGCTTTCTTT
.	TRBD2	TRBJ2-1	TRBV4-2	CASRTSGVNEQFF	TGTGCCAGCAGGACTAGCGGGGTCAATGAGCAGTTCTTC
.	.	TRBJ2-7	TRBV10-3	CAISDRLGTYEQYF	TGTGCCATCAGTGACCGGCTAGGCACCTACGAGCAGTACTTC
few	.	TRBJ1-5	TRBV28	CASSFRQGGQPQHF	TGTGCCAGCAGTTTTCGGCAGGGCGGTCAGCCCCAGCATTTT
.	.	TRBJ1-2	TRBV10-3	CAISALSQVYGYTF	TGTGCCATCAGTGCCCTTTCGCAGGTCTATGGCTACACCTTC
.	TRBD1	TRBJ2-4	TRBV6-1	CASSEAGTVDLAKNIQYF	TGTGCCAGCAGTGAAGCTGGGACAGTTGACCTAGCCAAAAACATTCAGTACTTC
.	.	TRBJ2-3	TRBV10-3	CAISEWKTATDTQYF	TGTGCCATCAGTGAGTGGAAGACAGCCACAGATACGCAGTATTTT
once	.	TRBJ1-1	TRBV9	CASSESRDTEAFF	TGTGCCAGCAGCGAGTCAAGAGACACTGAAGCTTTCTTT
.	TRBD1	TRBJ1-2	TRBV19	CASSIRTGNNYGYTF	TGTGCCAGTAGTATAAGGACAGGAAACAACTATGGCTACACCTTC
.	.	TRBJ1-5	TRBV30	CAWSFGNQPQHF	TGTGCCTGGAGCTTTGGCAATCAGCCCCAGCATTTT
.	.	TRBJ2-7	TRBV10-1	CASSDSLGFYEQYF	TGCGCCAGCAGTGACAGCTTGGGCTTCTACGAGCAGTACTTC
.	.	TRBJ1-5	TRBV9	CASSVDDYSNQPQHF	TGTGCCAGCAGCGTAGACGACTATAGCAATCAGCCCCAGCATTTT